This is a list of T cell receptor beta chains from one sample in a study of blood T cell repertoires in COVID-19. Only in-frame clones appear in the TCRdb table, and some are missing; sequencing was by immunoSEQ multiplex PCR. This table has approximately 200,000 clones, around 86% appearing once. Sample: PBMCs or T cells enriched from blood (not recorded which). These receptors were taken from a man aged 25 to 40 in a cohort exposed to, infected with or recovered from COVID-19 (not recorded which). The CDR3 runs from the conserved cysteine through the conserved F or W. D genes are given only for firm matches. Clone size, where shown, is once, few, many, or a class for clones that have expanded.

size | J | D | V | DNA | CDR3
NA | TRBJ2-7 | TRBD2 | TRBV27 | TGTGCCAGCAGTTACTTAAAGGTTGCGGGACTATCCTACGAGCAGTACTTC | CASSYLKVAGLSYEQYF
NA | TRBJ2-5 | TRBD2 | TRBV2 | TGTGCCAGCAGTGAAACTAGCGGGAGATCTGGGGGGACCCAGTACTTC | CASSETSGRSGGTQYF
NA | TRBJ1-1 | TRBD1 | TRBV18 | TGTGCCAGCTCTTCGGGACAGGGGGCCTTGAACACTGAAGCTTTCTTT | CASSSGQGALNTEAFF
NA | TRBJ2-2 | NA | TRBV19 | TGTGCCAGTAGTATAGATTGGCGGGTTACGCCTGGAGCGGTATACACCGGGGAGCTGTTTTTT | CASSIDWRVTPGAVYTGELFF
NA | TRBJ2-2 | NA | TRBV7-8 | TGTGCCAGCAGCAGGACAAACGCGAACACCGGGGAGCTGTTTTTT | CASSRTNANTGELFF
NA | TRBJ2-3 | TRBD2 | TRBV28 | TGTGCCAGCAGTTGGAGGCGGGAGGCCGTCTACACAGATACGCAGTATTTT | CASSWRREAVYTDTQYF
NA | TRBJ2-7 | NA | TRBV10-3 | TGTGCCATCAGTGACTCGGGCGGGGCCAACTACGAGCAGTACTTC | CAISDSGGANYEQYF
NA | TRBJ2-1 | NA | TRBV24-1 | TGTGCCACCAGTGATCCACTCAATTTCTTCGGCGACACCAGGGACTTTGAGCAGTTCTTC | CATSDPLNFFGDTRDFEQFF
NA | TRBJ1-5 | TRBD1 | TRBV5-4 | TGTGCCAGCAGAGTCCGGGACAGGTATAATCAGCCCCAGCATTTT | CASRVRDRYNQPQHF
NA | TRBJ2-2 | TRBD2 | TRBV5-1 | TGCGCCAGCAGCTCCGGACTAGCCCCGAACACCGGGGAGCTGTTTTTT | CASSSGLAPNTGELFF
few | TRBJ2-2 | NA | TRBV5-4 | TGTGCCAGCAGCCCCCTCCCCAGGCCGAACACCGGGGAGCTGTTTTTT | CASSPLPRPNTGELFF
NA | TRBJ2-2 | TRBD2 | TRBV10-3 | TGTGCCGCAAGTCGACTAGCATACGCCGGGGAGCTGTTTTTT | CAASRLAYAGELFF
NA | TRBJ2-7 | NA | TRBV9 | TGTGCCAGCAGCGTCTTCAGCCAGGGGTCCTACGAGCAGTACTTC | CASSVFSQGSYEQYF
NA | TRBJ2-7 | TRBD2 | TRBV2 | TGTGCCAGCCGGCGACTAGCGGGAGCCCCACGGGAGTACTTC | CASRRLAGAPREYF
NA | TRBJ2-3 | TRBD2 | TRBV4-3 | TGCGCCAGCAGCCAAGATAGGGCTAGCGGGAGTGCAGATACGCAGTATTTT | CASSQDRASGSADTQYF
NA | TRBJ2-4 | TRBD2 | TRBV6-1 | TGTGCCAGCAGTGAAAGTTCGGGAGGCAATGACATTCAGTACTTC | CASSESSGGNDIQYF
NA | TRBJ2-7 | TRBD1 | TRBV9 | TGTGCCAGCAGCGTAACCGGGACAGGGGTGGCTCGGGAGCAGTACTTC | CASSVTGTGVAREQYF
NA | TRBJ2-7 | NA | TRBV19 | TGTGCCAGTAGTCCACAGGGCCCATACGAGCAGTACTTC | CASSPQGPYEQYF
NA | TRBJ2-1 | TRBD2 | TRBV6-5 | TGTGCCAGCTGGGCGGGAGCGAGAGTAAATGAGCAGTTCTTC | CASWAGARVNEQFF
few | TRBJ2-1 | NA | TRBV4-1 | TGCGCCAGCAGCCAAGCTCCAGGGCATGATGAGCAGTTCTTC | CASSQAPGHDEQFF
NA | TRBJ2-1 | TRBD2 | TRBV27 | TGTGCCAGCAGGAGAGCGGGAAGGATCTACAATGAGCAGTTCTTC | CASRRAGRIYNEQFF